This TCR beta chain was recorded in a study of OX40 agonist ivuxolimab in advanced cancers. The CDR3 spans 16 residues. V was clipped by 3 bases and J by 3 bases, with 16 bases between them. The germline CDR1 and CDR2 sequences are SEHNR and FQNEAQ (reference sequence). Sequencing used immunoSEQ multiplex PCR; TCRdb keeps in-frame clones, though not all of them. The sample lists approximately 49,000 clones, about 83% seen once, with 1.2% in the top ten. The input for sequencing was CD4+ or CD8+ T cells sorted from blood, taken in a trial of the OX40 agonist ivuxolimab. The V and J genes are TRBV7-9 and TRBJ2-3; D tentatively reads TRBD1 or TRBD2 (5 bases each). The clonotype originates from an adult with an advanced solid tumor such as melanoma, head and neck, liver or kidney cancer. The DNA of the CDR3 is TGTGCCAGCAGCTTGGTGGGGGACCCCGGGACAGATACGCAGTATTTT. Its protein product is CASSLVGDPGTDTQYF.